Each of the 6 T cell receptor beta chains below was sequenced from the same sample in a study of beta chain features in type 1 diabetes. The study reverse transcribed the entire isolated RNA, so it sequenced expressed TCRB transcripts. Repertoires were generated with immunoSEQ multiplex PCR, while TCRdb's copy carries only in-frame clones and drops some. The sample records under 500,000 clones, 30% being singletons. The specimen was naive CD4+ T cells from blood. The receptors derive from a man aged 18-30 years in good health.

This CDR3 reads CASSLAGTSGRYNEQFF. In DNA, the CDR3 is TGTGCCAGCAGCCTCGCCGGGACTAGCGGGAGATACAATGAGCAGTTCTTC. The chain is built from TRBV4-2 and TRBJ2-1; TRBD2 agrees at 14 bases. V trimming: 4 bases; J trimming: 4 bases; junction bases outside the gene matches: 6. This CDR3 is built from 17 residues. Germline V CDR1 and CDR2: LGHNA, YNFKEQ.

This clone was detected a few times. The chain couples TRBV5-4 to TRBJ2-7, with TRBD2 matching over 7 bases. The germline CDR1 and CDR2 sequences are SGHNT and YYREEE (reference sequence). CDR3 size: 14 residues. Trimming removed 0 bases from V and 2 bases from J; junction bases left unmatched: 2. The CDR3 protein is CASSLASGTYEQYF. As DNA, the CDR3 is TGTGCCAGCAGCTTGGCTAGCGGAACCTACGAGCAGTACTTC. Together with reference TRBV5-4 and TRBJ2-7, the CDR3 gives the full variable domain: ETGVTQSPTHLIKTRGQQVTLRCSSQSGHNTVSWYQQALGQGPQFIFQYYREEENGRGNFPPRFSGLQFPNYSSELNVNALELDDSALYLCASSLASGTYEQYFGPGTRLTVT.

The V call is TRBV28, the J call TRBJ2-1; D is uncertain. Trimming removed 1 base at V and 5 bases at J, with 9 bases between. The CDR3 is made up of 14 amino acids. Germline-derived CDR1 and CDR2 are MDHEN and SYDVKM. CDR3 loop: CASSLLRQNNEQFF. CDR3 nucleotides: TGTGCCAGCAGTTTATTACGCCAAAACAATGAGCAGTTCTTC.

This clone was observed a few times. V gene TRBV29-1 combines with J gene TRBJ1-2; 7 bases are a match to TRBD1. CDR1 is SQVTM and CDR2 is ANQGSEA in the germline V gene. With 4 bases clipped from V and 7 bases from J, the junction kept 6 bases outside the gene matches. The CDR3 consists of 12 residues. CDR3 sequence (DNA): TGCAGCGTTGGGAAGGGGGCGTTTGGCTACACCTTC. Translated: CSVGKGAFGYTF.

The chain's CDR3 is CASSETGTLYNEQFF. For the CDR3, the DNA is TGTGCCAGCAGTGAGACCGGGACTCTTTACAATGAGCAGTTCTTC. The chain has TRBV6-1 and TRBJ2-1; D is possibly TRBD2 (6 bases). The ends were cut back, 3 bases at V and 4 bases at J, with 13 bases in the middle. This CDR3 region has 15 residues. Germline CDR1 is MNHNS and CDR2 is SASEGT.

The table lists this clone with a few counts. The chain links TRBV7-9 to TRBJ1-4, with no clear D. The germline V and J ends were trimmed by 6 bases and 4 bases, with 9 bases remaining between them. The CDR3 has 13 residues. Germline values: CDR1 SEHNR, CDR2 FQNEAQ (reference sequence). CDR3 in amino acids: CASSREHNEKLFF. The DNA for the CDR3 is TGTGCCAGCAGTCGAGAACATAATGAAAAACTGTTTTTT.